Presented here are 9 T cell receptor beta chains from one specimen sequenced in a study of blood T cell repertoires in COVID-19. Data came from immunoSEQ multiplex PCR; TCRdb stores just in-frame clones and leaves some out. The sample contains about 280,000 clones, 88% of which appear only once. The sequenced sample was peripheral blood. The receptors originated from a man aged 18-30 years with active or convalescent COVID-19.

This chain uses TRBV27 with TRBJ1-2; possible D gene TRBD1, 6 bases. Germline CDR1 reads MNHEY; CDR2 reads SMNVEV (reference sequence). The CDR3 covers 12 residues. V lost 5 bases, J lost 6 bases, and 10 bases lay in between. This CDR3 reads CASSAGVDGYTF. CDR3 coding DNA: TGTGCCAGCAGTGCAGGGGTCGATGGCTACACCTTC.

The CDR3, as DNA: TGTGCCAGCAGCGTTTTTATGTCCGATGAGCAGTTCTTC. Translated, it gives CASSVFMSDEQFF. The rearrangement uses TRBV9 and TRBJ2-1; D not resolved. Germline lookup yields CDR1 SGDLS and CDR2 YYNGEE. Trimming cost V 2 bases and J 8 bases, with 11 bases left between them. The CDR3 has 13 residues.

The chain combines TRBV6-1 with TRBJ1-6; TRBD1 is a possible D gene (5 bases). The germline V gene encodes CDR1 MNHNS and CDR2 SASEGT. This CDR3 spans 16 amino acids. The germline V and J ends were trimmed by 1 base and 6 bases, with 13 bases remaining between them. The CDR3 loop reads CASSEVGRGGNSPLHF. The CDR3 DNA follows: TGTGCCAGCAGTGAAGTTGGGAGGGGTGGTAATTCACCCCTCCACTTT.

The count of this clone is one. The chain links TRBV4-1 to TRBJ1-2; 9 bases are shared with TRBD1. Germline V gene sequence: CDR1 MGHRA, CDR2 YSYEKL. The CDR3 is made up of 17 amino acids. Trimming at V came to 3 bases and at J to 2 bases, leaving 10 bases not matched to a gene. The CDR3: CASSQERGTGNNYGYTF. The DNA of the CDR3 is TGCGCCAGCAGCCAGGAACGCGGGACAGGGAACAACTATGGCTACACCTTC.

The rearrangement links TRBV14 to TRBJ2-7; TRBD1 agrees at 7 bases. The CDR3 is made up of 16 amino acids. J lost 4 bases, V lost 2 bases, and 11 bases had no gene match. Germline-derived CDR1 and CDR2 are SGHDN and FVKESK. The CDR3 here is CASSQYITGQKYEQYF. The DNA of the CDR3 is TGTGCCAGCAGCCAATATATTACGGGACAGAAATACGAGCAGTACTTC.

The chain couples TRBV5-1 to TRBJ2-5, with D possibly TRBD1 on 5 matching bases. The CDR3 is 13 residues long. CDR1 is SGHRS and CDR2 is YFSETQ in the germline V gene. V dropped 4 bases and J dropped 5 bases, with 12 bases sitting between them. The CDR3 region has the DNA TGCGCCAGCAGCCCGCAGGGTCGGGAGACCCAGTACTTC. Translating it yields CASSPQGRETQYF.

V and J are TRBV15 and TRBJ2-2; D is unclear. With 0 bases removed from V and 5 bases from J, the gap between germline ends came to 10 bases. Germline V gene sequence: CDR1 LNHNV, CDR2 YYDKDF (reference sequence). This CDR3 region has 15 residues. The CDR3 DNA follows: TGTGCCACCAGCAGAGACTATTATGGTACCGGGGAGCTGTTTTTT. Protein product: CATSRDYYGTGELFF.

The J gene is TRBJ1-5, the V gene TRBV6-5, with no clear D. CDR3 size: 14 residues. Germline V CDR1 and CDR2: MNHEY, SVGAGI. Trimming cost V 3 bases and J 4 bases, with 10 bases left between them. This CDR3 is CASSYGRGNQPQHF. DNA of the CDR3: TGTGCCAGCAGTTATGGGAGAGGGAATCAGCCCCAGCATTTT.

V usage is TRBV18 and J usage is TRBJ1-1, with TRBD1 identical over 9 bases. The CDR3 totals 14 residues. CDR1 and CDR2 from the germline V gene are KGHSH and LQKENI. The V gene end was trimmed by 6 bases and the J gene end by 7 bases; junction bases not matched to a gene: 9. The CDR3 reads CASSPKQGAGEAFF. CDR3 nucleotide sequence: TGTGCCAGCTCCCCAAAACAGGGGGCAGGTGAAGCTTTCTTT. Supplemented by reference TRBV18 and TRBJ1-1, the full variable domain reads NAGVMQNPRHLVRRRGQEARLRCSPMKGHSHVYWYRQLPEEGLKFMVYLQKENIIDESGMPKERFSAEFPKEGPSILRIQQVVRGDSAAYFCASSPKQGAGEAFFGQGTRLTVV.